This is a list of T cell receptor beta chains from one sample in a study of blood T cell repertoires in COVID-19. TCRdb's copy holds only in-frame clones and misses some; the assay was immunoSEQ multiplex PCR. In the table there are approximately 100,000 clones, roughly 90% of which are singletons. Specimen: peripheral blood. Source of these receptors: a human donor with COVID-19, enrolled during active disease. The donor label of this sample is uncertain. Each CDR3 is given with its conserved first and last residue. Fields, in order: clone size, D gene, J gene, V gene, CDR3 protein, CDR3 DNA. A D gene is named only where the DNA matches it firmly. Size tells how often a clone was seen (once, few, many) or the class of an expanded clone, and some rows leave it out.

clone size: once
D gene: NA
J gene: TRBJ2-5
V gene: TRBV7-9
CDR3 protein: CASSRLQGTETQYF
CDR3 DNA: TGTGCCAGCAGCCGTCTACAGGGTACGGAGACCCAGTACTTC

clone size: NA
D gene: NA
J gene: TRBJ2-1
V gene: TRBV4-1
CDR3 protein: CASSQDKSGTYNEQFF
CDR3 DNA: TGCGCCAGCAGCCAAGATAAGTCGGGAACCTACAATGAGCAGTTCTTC

clone size: NA
D gene: NA
J gene: TRBJ2-7
V gene: TRBV5-1
CDR3 protein: CASSTQQGFYEQYF
CDR3 DNA: TGCGCCAGCAGCACACAACAGGGTTTCTACGAGCAGTACTTC

clone size: NA
D gene: NA
J gene: TRBJ1-1
V gene: TRBV10-2
CDR3 protein: CASRGGGLSEAFF
CDR3 DNA: TGCGCCAGCCGTGGAGGTGGACTCAGTGAAGCTTTCTTT

clone size: NA
D gene: TRBD1
J gene: TRBJ2-3
V gene: TRBV30
CDR3 protein: CAWSQTGADTQYF
CDR3 DNA: TGTGCCTGGAGCCAGACAGGGGCAGATACGCAGTATTTT

clone size: once
D gene: NA
J gene: TRBJ1-5
V gene: TRBV12-5
CDR3 protein: CASGPRGSQIPQHF
CDR3 DNA: TGTGCTAGTGGTCCCAGGGGCTCCCAGATTCCCCAGCATTTT

clone size: NA
D gene: NA
J gene: TRBJ1-2
V gene: TRBV19
CDR3 protein: CASTYDGLLNYGYTF
CDR3 DNA: TGTGCCAGTACCTACGACGGACTGCTTAACTATGGCTACACCTTC

clone size: NA
D gene: TRBD1
J gene: TRBJ1-3
V gene: TRBV14
CDR3 protein: CASSQRLGPPGTAGNTIYF
CDR3 DNA: TGTGCCAGCAGCCAAAGGCTGGGCCCACCCGGGACAGCTGGAAACACCATATATTTT

clone size: NA
D gene: NA
J gene: TRBJ2-1
V gene: TRBV10-3
CDR3 protein: CAISEAPTGSYNEQFF
CDR3 DNA: TGTGCCATCAGTGAGGCCCCGACAGGCTCCTACAATGAGCAGTTCTTC

clone size: NA
D gene: NA
J gene: TRBJ1-6
V gene: TRBV9
CDR3 protein: CASSVGGLGISPLHF
CDR3 DNA: TGTGCCAGCAGCGTAGGGGGACTAGGCATTTCACCCCTCCACTTT

clone size: NA
D gene: NA
J gene: TRBJ1-5
V gene: TRBV3-1/TRBV3-2
CDR3 protein: CASSQEYSNQPQHF
CDR3 DNA: TGTGCCAGCAGCCAAGAGTACAGTAATCAGCCCCAGCATTTT

clone size: NA
D gene: NA
J gene: TRBJ2-7
V gene: TRBV7-9
CDR3 protein: CASSLSIVRGGRRTYEQYF
CDR3 DNA: TGTGCCAGCAGCTTATCAATAGTTAGGGGGGGCAGAAGAACCTACGAGCAGTACTTC

clone size: NA
D gene: NA
J gene: TRBJ1-2
V gene: TRBV9
CDR3 protein: CASSLQALGYGYTF
CDR3 DNA: TGTGCCAGCAGCCTCCAGGCCCTCGGCTATGGCTACACCTTC

clone size: NA
D gene: NA
J gene: TRBJ1-4
V gene: TRBV2
CDR3 protein: CASSGPGRGFEKLFF
CDR3 DNA: TGTGCCAGCAGTGGGCCGGGAAGGGGGTTTGAAAAACTGTTTTTT

clone size: NA
D gene: TRBD2
J gene: TRBJ2-2
V gene: TRBV24-1
CDR3 protein: CATSVGGGLGELFF
CDR3 DNA: TGTGCCACCAGTGTCGGGGGGGGCCTCGGGGAGCTGTTTTTT

clone size: NA
D gene: TRBD2
J gene: TRBJ2-1
V gene: TRBV7-6
CDR3 protein: CASSLDAGGSYNEQFF
CDR3 DNA: TGTGCCAGCAGCTTAGACGCGGGAGGCTCCTACAATGAGCAGTTCTTC

clone size: once
D gene: NA
J gene: TRBJ1-2
V gene: TRBV2
CDR3 protein: CASSVDSNYGYTF
CDR3 DNA: TGTGCCAGCAGTGTAGACAGTAACTATGGCTACACCTTC

clone size: NA
D gene: NA
J gene: TRBJ1-2
V gene: TRBV2
CDR3 protein: CASSRQTYGYTF
CDR3 DNA: TGTGCCAGCAGTAGACAGACCTATGGCTACACCTTC

clone size: NA
D gene: NA
J gene: TRBJ2-1
V gene: TRBV28
CDR3 protein: CASKGVYNEQFF
CDR3 DNA: TGTGCCAGCAAGGGGGTATACAATGAGCAGTTCTTC

clone size: NA
D gene: NA
J gene: TRBJ1-2
V gene: TRBV5-1
CDR3 protein: CASSPGRRVYGYTF
CDR3 DNA: TGCGCCAGCAGTCCAGGGAGGCGGGTCTATGGCTACACCTTC

clone size: NA
D gene: NA
J gene: TRBJ2-7
V gene: TRBV29-1
CDR3 protein: CSAANLPGSEQYF
CDR3 DNA: TGCAGCGCCGCGAATCTTCCAGGCTCTGAACAGTACTTC

clone size: NA
D gene: NA
J gene: TRBJ1-2
V gene: TRBV19
CDR3 protein: CASSIEWQAGGYTF
CDR3 DNA: TGTGCCAGTAGTATAGAGTGGCAGGCGGGTGGCTACACCTTC

clone size: NA
D gene: NA
J gene: TRBJ2-1
V gene: TRBV29-1
CDR3 protein: CSVAFGEVRQFF
CDR3 DNA: TGCAGCGTTGCGTTCGGGGAGGTCAGGCAGTTCTTC

clone size: NA
D gene: NA
J gene: TRBJ1-1
V gene: TRBV5-1
CDR3 protein: CASRRQDQNTEAFF
CDR3 DNA: TGCGCCAGCAGGCGTCAAGATCAGAACACTGAAGCTTTCTTT

clone size: NA
D gene: NA
J gene: TRBJ2-7
V gene: TRBV6-6
CDR3 protein: CASSFTQGLAEQYF
CDR3 DNA: TGTGCCAGCAGTTTCACACAGGGTCTAGCCGAGCAGTACTTC

clone size: NA
D gene: NA
J gene: TRBJ2-7
V gene: TRBV30
CDR3 protein: CAWNGVRYEQYF
CDR3 DNA: TGTGCCTGGAACGGGGTTCGGTACGAGCAGTACTTC

clone size: NA
D gene: NA
J gene: TRBJ1-4
V gene: TRBV7-9
CDR3 protein: CASSVGGTNEKLFF
CDR3 DNA: TGTGCCAGCAGCGTAGGAGGTACTAATGAAAAACTGTTTTTT

clone size: NA
D gene: NA
J gene: TRBJ1-2
V gene: TRBV4-1
CDR3 protein: CASSQGLTHYGYTF
CDR3 DNA: TGCGCCAGCAGCCAAGGGCTCACGCACTATGGCTACACCTTC

clone size: NA
D gene: NA
J gene: TRBJ2-1
V gene: TRBV6-1
CDR3 protein: CASSETRDNEQFF
CDR3 DNA: TGTGCCAGCAGTGAGACTCGCGACAATGAGCAGTTCTTC

clone size: NA
D gene: NA
J gene: TRBJ1-5
V gene: TRBV24-1
CDR3 protein: CATSELGAGNQPQHF
CDR3 DNA: TGTGCCACCAGTGAGCTGGGGGCAGGCAATCAGCCCCAGCATTTT

clone size: NA
D gene: TRBD1
J gene: TRBJ2-1
V gene: TRBV13
CDR3 protein: CASSSRQGGYNEQFF
CDR3 DNA: TGTGCCAGCAGCTCCCGACAGGGGGGCTACAATGAGCAGTTCTTC

clone size: NA
D gene: NA
J gene: TRBJ2-5
V gene: TRBV9
CDR3 protein: CASSPSGAGLSETQYF
CDR3 DNA: TGTGCCAGCAGCCCCTCTGGGGCCGGGCTATCCGAGACCCAGTACTTC

clone size: once
D gene: NA
J gene: TRBJ2-7
V gene: TRBV19
CDR3 protein: CASSIFGTHEQYF
CDR3 DNA: TGTGCCAGTAGTATTTTCGGGACTCACGAGCAGTACTTC

clone size: few
D gene: NA
J gene: TRBJ1-5
V gene: TRBV5-3
CDR3 protein: CARSADREQPQHF
CDR3 DNA: TGTGCCAGAAGCGCAGACCGGGAACAGCCCCAGCATTTT

clone size: NA
D gene: TRBD2
J gene: TRBJ2-3
V gene: TRBV15
CDR3 protein: CATSSSSGGTDTQYF
CDR3 DNA: TGTGCCACCAGCAGCTCTAGCGGGGGCACAGATACGCAGTATTTT

clone size: NA
D gene: TRBD1
J gene: TRBJ1-4
V gene: TRBV5-1
CDR3 protein: CASSPGQGIPTNEKLFF
CDR3 DNA: TGCGCCAGCAGCCCTGGACAGGGGATTCCAACTAATGAAAAACTGTTTTTT

clone size: once
D gene: TRBD1
J gene: TRBJ1-1
V gene: TRBV6-5
CDR3 protein: CASSPRGQGNTEAFF
CDR3 DNA: TGTGCCAGCAGTCCTAGGGGACAGGGGAACACTGAAGCTTTCTTT

clone size: NA
D gene: NA
J gene: TRBJ2-2
V gene: TRBV5-4
CDR3 protein: CASSPRLDTGELFF
CDR3 DNA: TGTGCCAGCAGCCCCCGACTGGACACCGGGGAGCTGTTTTTT

clone size: NA
D gene: NA
J gene: TRBJ2-5
V gene: TRBV18
CDR3 protein: CASSSQETQYF
CDR3 DNA: TGTGCCAGCTCGTCGCAAGAGACCCAGTACTTC

clone size: NA
D gene: TRBD2
J gene: TRBJ2-2
V gene: TRBV3-1/TRBV3-2
CDR3 protein: CASSIAGTDTGELFF
CDR3 DNA: TGTGCCAGCAGTATAGCGGGCACAGACACCGGGGAGCTGTTTTTT

clone size: NA
D gene: NA
J gene: TRBJ2-7
V gene: TRBV9
CDR3 protein: CASSEGVSSYEQYF
CDR3 DNA: TGTGCCAGCAGCGAGGGGGTTTCATCCTACGAGCAGTACTTC

clone size: NA
D gene: NA
J gene: TRBJ1-1
V gene: TRBV29-1
CDR3 protein: CSVGLGSSAGSSTEAFF
CDR3 DNA: TGCAGCGTCGGCCTTGGAAGTTCTGCAGGCTCAAGCACTGAAGCTTTCTTT

clone size: NA
D gene: NA
J gene: TRBJ1-1
V gene: TRBV19
CDR3 protein: CASRPGIGTEAFF
CDR3 DNA: TGTGCCAGTAGACCAGGGATAGGCACTGAAGCTTTCTTT

clone size: NA
D gene: TRBD2
J gene: TRBJ2-3
V gene: TRBV12-3/TRBV12-4
CDR3 protein: CASSSGGVYTQYF
CDR3 DNA: TGTGCCAGCAGTAGCGGGGGCGTTTATACGCAGTATTTT

clone size: NA
D gene: NA
J gene: TRBJ1-4
V gene: TRBV7-9
CDR3 protein: CASSLAGVGEKLFF
CDR3 DNA: TGTGCCAGCAGCTTGGCAGGGGTAGGAGAAAAACTGTTTTTT

clone size: NA
D gene: TRBD1
J gene: TRBJ1-4
V gene: TRBV6-5
CDR3 protein: CASTDRDEKLFF
CDR3 DNA: TGTGCCAGCACCGACAGGGACGAAAAACTGTTTTTT

clone size: NA
D gene: TRBD1
J gene: TRBJ2-7
V gene: TRBV7-9
CDR3 protein: CASSSWGQGAGEQYF
CDR3 DNA: TGTGCCAGCAGCTCTTGGGGACAGGGGGCCGGCGAGCAGTACTTC

clone size: once
D gene: TRBD1
J gene: TRBJ2-1
V gene: TRBV27
CDR3 protein: CASSTTGAGGNEQFF
CDR3 DNA: TGTGCCAGCAGTACCACAGGGGCCGGAGGCAATGAGCAGTTCTTC

clone size: NA
D gene: TRBD1
J gene: TRBJ1-2
V gene: TRBV5-4
CDR3 protein: CASSLIGQGYGYTF
CDR3 DNA: TGTGCCAGCAGCTTGATTGGACAGGGGTATGGCTACACCTTC

clone size: NA
D gene: NA
J gene: TRBJ1-3
V gene: TRBV28
CDR3 protein: CASCIAGLGNTIYF
CDR3 DNA: TGTGCCAGCTGCATCGCGGGTCTCGGAAACACCATATATTTT

clone size: NA
D gene: TRBD1
J gene: TRBJ1-5
V gene: TRBV5-3
CDR3 protein: CARSLLEGTGPQPQHF
CDR3 DNA: TGTGCCAGAAGCTTACTGGAGGGGACAGGGCCCCAGCCCCAGCATTTT

clone size: NA
D gene: NA
J gene: TRBJ1-6
V gene: TRBV27
CDR3 protein: CASSFFSYNSPLHF
CDR3 DNA: TGTGCCAGCAGTTTTTTCAGCTATAATTCACCCCTCCACTTT

clone size: NA
D gene: NA
J gene: TRBJ1-5
V gene: TRBV7-8
CDR3 protein: CASSLEGGSNQPQHF
CDR3 DNA: TGTGCCAGCAGCTTAGAGGGGGGGAGCAATCAGCCCCAGCATTTT

clone size: NA
D gene: NA
J gene: TRBJ1-5
V gene: TRBV28
CDR3 protein: CASSTGGVQPQHF
CDR3 DNA: TGTGCCAGCAGTACGGGGGGCGTTCAGCCCCAGCATTTT